These 29 T cell receptor beta chains were sequenced from one sample in a study of blood T cell repertoires in COVID-19. Method: immunoSEQ multiplex PCR; TCRdb's copy keeps in-frame clones and lacks some. The sample carries 150,000 to 200,000 clones, approximately 86% recorded once. Specimen: peripheral blood. All receptors come from a man aged 60 to 75 with acute or convalescent COVID-19.

The CDR3 is CASSPRLAGGQTEQFF. The CDR3 DNA follows: TGTGCCAGCAGCCCACGACTAGCGGGAGGTCAGACTGAGCAGTTCTTC. The J gene is TRBJ2-1, the V gene TRBV7-7; the match to TRBD2 covers 13 bases. Germline V gives CDR1 SSHAT, CDR2 FNYEAQ (reference sequence). Trimming cost V 5 bases and J 9 bases; bases outside gene matches: 10. This CDR3 is built from 16 residues.

The chain recombines TRBV29-1 with TRBJ1-2; TRBD1 agrees at 7 bases. The CDR3 length is 13 residues. Germline V gives CDR1 SQVTM, CDR2 ANQGSEA. V dropped 4 bases and J dropped 7; count of bases not matched to a gene: 9. The CDR3 sequence is CSVVGAGGGGYTF. CDR3 in DNA: TGCAGCGTTGTAGGCGCAGGGGGAGGTGGCTACACCTTC. Filled out from reference TRBV29-1 and TRBJ1-2, the complete variable domain reads SAVISQKPSRDICQRGTSLTIQCQVDSQVTMMFWYRQQPGQSLTLIATANQGSEATYESGFVIDKFPISRPNLTFSTLTVSNMSPEDSSIYLCSVVGAGGGGYTFGSGTRLTVV.

The rearrangement uses TRBV15 and TRBJ2-7; D unclear. Deletions cut 5 bases from V and 7 bases from J, with 15 bases between. The germline V gene has CDR1 LNHNV and CDR2 YYDKDF (reference sequence). The CDR3 loop spans 13 amino acids. DNA for the CDR3: TGTGCCACCAGCCGAAGCGTTACTACGGAGCAGTACTTC. As protein: CATSRSVTTEQYF. The variable domain in full, completed from reference TRBV15 and TRBJ2-7, reads DAMVIQNPRYQVTQFGKPVTLSCSQTLNHNVMYWYQQKSSQAPKLLFHYYDKDFNNEADTPDNFQSRRPNTSFCFLDIRSPGLGDTAMYLCATSRSVTTEQYFGPGTRLTVT.

This chain uses TRBV2 with TRBJ2-3, with 15 nucleotides matching TRBD2. The CDR3 spans 17 residues. Germline-derived CDR1 and CDR2 are SNHLY and FYNNEI. Trimming took 5 bases from V and 3 from J; bases not matched to a gene: 6. CDR3 protein: CASSTRGLAGGTDTQYF. The CDR3 bases are TGTGCCAGCAGTACAAGGGGACTAGCGGGAGGTACAGATACGCAGTATTTT.

Concerning this clone itself: Other nucleotide sequences from this sample produce the same CDR3. V usage is TRBV4-1 and J usage is TRBJ2-5; 8 bases line up with TRBD2. Trimming at V came to 0 bases and at J to 3 bases, leaving 6 bases not matched to a gene. The CDR3 sequence is 16 residues long. The V gene's germline CDR1 is MGHRA and CDR2 YSYEKL. The CDR3 loop reads CASSQDGTSGEETQYF. The DNA for the CDR3 is TGCGCCAGCAGCCAAGATGGTACTAGCGGAGAAGAGACCCAGTACTTC.

The rearrangement joins TRBV19 to TRBJ1-1, with 10 bases matching TRBD1. V dropped 5 bases and J dropped 1; count of bases not matched to a gene: 10. Germline lookup yields CDR1 LNHDA and CDR2 SQIVND (reference sequence). This CDR3 region has 17 residues. The CDR3 DNA reads TGTGCCAGTAGTCCACCGAGGGGACAGGGGACGAACACTGAAGCTTTCTTT. Its protein is CASSPPRGQGTNTEAFF.

This sequence joins TRBV27 and TRBJ2-6, with a possible D match to TRBD1 (6 bases). CDR3 length: 18 residues. The germline V gene encodes CDR1 MNHEY and CDR2 SMNVEV (reference sequence). Trimming removed 5 bases from V and 0 bases from J, with 17 bases in between. Here the CDR3 DNA reads TGTGCCAGCAGTCTAAGGGGGTTCCGGGGCTCTGGGGCCAACGTCCTGACTTTC. This codes for CASSLRGFRGSGANVLTF.

This clone came up once. The chain combines TRBV5-1 with TRBJ2-1; 9 bases align to TRBD2. CDR1 is SGHRS, CDR2 YFSETQ, per germline. This CDR3 is built from 15 residues. With V trimmed by 4 bases and J by 7 bases, 9 bases remained unmatched. The CDR3 nucleotides are TGCGCCAGCAGCCCCACCTCGGCGGGAGGGAATGAGCAGTTCTTC. Translating gives CASSPTSAGGNEQFF.

This chain connects TRBV1 to TRBJ2-7; the table gives TRBD1 as D, unverified against the DNA. TRBV1 is tagged as a pseudogene. This CDR3 has 14 amino acids. The DNA for the CDR3 is TGCACCAGCAGACCGGGACAGGGGCGGTACGAGCAGTACTTC. This sequence encodes CTSRPGQGRYEQYF.

This clone was observed a few times. This chain links TRBV14 with TRBJ2-7; 8 bases map to TRBD2. Per the germline V gene, CDR1 is SGHDN and CDR2 is FVKESK. Trimming took 1 base from V and 2 from J; bases not matched to a gene: 4. CDR3 length: 15 residues. CDR3 coding DNA: TGTGCCAGCAGCCAAGTAGCGGGGTACACCTACGAGCAGTACTTC. It encodes CASSQVAGYTYEQYF.

The J gene is TRBJ2-7, the V gene TRBV18; 8 bases align to TRBD1. Germline assignment: CDR1 KGHSH and CDR2 LQKENI. The CDR3 is 16 residues long. Unmatched junction bases numbered 11, after V lost 5 bases and J lost 2 bases. The CDR3 DNA sequence: TGTGCCAGCTCAGGTGTCGCAGGGGGCAGTACCTACGAGCAGTACTTC. Its translation is CASSGVAGGSTYEQYF.

This clone was counted a few times. V is TRBV25-1 and J is TRBJ1-6; D unclear. V lost 9 bases, J lost 5 bases, and 11 bases lay in between. CDR3 size: 13 residues. CDR1 is MGHDK, CDR2 SYGVNS, per germline. The CDR3 DNA follows: TGTGCCAGTGCGGCCGGCAATAATTCACCCCTCCACTTT. Its protein product is CASAAGNNSPLHF.

The gene calls are TRBV28 and TRBJ2-6; 8 nucleotides match TRBD1. Germline CDR1 is MDHEN and CDR2 is SYDVKM. The CDR3 runs to 17 residues. Losses at the gene ends were 6 bases for V and 0 bases for J; bases not matched to a gene: 7. DNA for the CDR3: TGTGCCAGCAGACCTGGGACAGGCCTCTCTGGGGCCAACGTCCTGACTTTC. Protein: CASRPGTGLSGANVLTF. Based on the CDR3 plus reference TRBV28 and TRBJ2-6, the full variable domain is DVKVTQSSRYLVKRTGEKVFLECVQDMDHENMFWYRQDPGLGLRLIYFSYDVKMKEKGDIPEGYSVSREKKERFSLILESASTNQTSMYLCASRPGTGLSGANVLTFGAGSRLTVL.

A single count supports this clone. This chain uses TRBV7-6 with TRBJ1-6; D possibly corresponds to TRBD1 (5 bases). CDR1 and CDR2 from the germline V gene are SGHVS and FNYEAQ. The CDR3 contains 15 residues. V gave up 1 base and J gave up 10 bases, with 14 bases separating them. As DNA, the CDR3 is TGTGCCAGCAGCTTAGAGGCAGGGATGCAGTCACCCCTCCACTTT. It translates to CASSLEAGMQSPLHF. The full variable domain, in which reference TRBV7-6 and TRBJ1-6 provide the parts outside the CDR3, is GAGVSQSPRYKVTKRGQDVALRCDPISGHVSLYWYRQALGQGPEFLTYFNYEAQQDKSGLPNDRFSAERPEGSISTLTIQRTEQRDSAMYRCASSLEAGMQSPLHFGNGTRLTVT.

This chain uses TRBV19 with TRBJ1-4; 8 bases align to TRBD1. CDR1 and CDR2 (germline): LNHDA, SQIVND (reference sequence). The CDR3 runs 19 residues. Losses at the gene ends were 7 bases for V and 3 bases for J; bases not matched to a gene: 19. The CDR3 DNA follows: TGTGCCAGTACCTCGACCATTTTAAATCAGGGGGCGGCTAATGAAAAACTGTTTTTT. It yields the protein CASTSTILNQGAANEKLFF.

The chain employs TRBV9 and TRBJ2-5; 7 bases fit TRBD2. V was clipped by 4 bases and J by 3 bases; unmatched bases: 6. The germline V gene has CDR1 SGDLS and CDR2 YYNGEE. This CDR3 is 14 amino acids long. CDR3 protein: CASSPASGKETQYF. In DNA form, the CDR3 reads TGTGCCAGCAGCCCCGCCAGCGGGAAAGAGACCCAGTACTTC.

The V gene is TRBV4-1, the J gene TRBJ2-7; 11 nucleotides line up with TRBD1. Germline CDR1 reads MGHRA; CDR2 reads YSYEKL. The CDR3 length is 16 residues. J gave up 0 bases and V 3 bases, and 4 bases lay outside the gene matches. CDR3 region: CASSHPGTGGSYEQYF. CDR3 DNA: TGCGCCAGCAGCCATCCCGGGACAGGGGGCTCCTACGAGCAGTACTTC.

Points on this clone: The same CDR3 is also encoded by other DNA sequences in this sample. This chain links TRBV18 with TRBJ2-3, with 7 bases that match TRBD1. With V trimmed by 2 bases and J by 1 base, 3 bases remained unmatched. Germline lookup yields CDR1 KGHSH and CDR2 LQKENI. CDR3 length: 15 amino acids. The chain's CDR3 is CASSPLQGRTDTQYF. In DNA form, the CDR3 reads TGTGCCAGCTCACCATTACAGGGGCGCACAGATACGCAGTATTTT.

On this clone: The sample holds other DNA sequences that translate to the same CDR3. The chain recombines TRBV27 with TRBJ1-5, with 7 bases matching TRBD1. The CDR3 spans 14 residues. V shed 3 bases and J 2 bases; nucleotides not matched to a gene: 1. CDR1 and CDR2 from the germline V gene are MNHEY and SMNVEV (reference sequence). The CDR3 region is CASSFQGGNQPQHF. CDR3 nucleotides: TGTGCCAGCAGTTTTCAGGGGGGCAATCAGCCCCAGCATTTT.

The chain links TRBV18 to TRBJ1-2; unclear D gene. The CDR3 contains 14 residues. Germline assignment: CDR1 KGHSH and CDR2 LQKENI. The V and J ends lost 4 bases and 4 bases respectively, with 13 bases between them. The CDR3, as DNA: TGTGCCAGCTCACGGCAGTCCTCCGTCTATGGCTACACCTTC. This gives the protein CASSRQSSVYGYTF.

V usage is TRBV18 and J usage is TRBJ2-3, with TRBD1 matching over 8 bases. Germline V gene lookup returns CDR1 KGHSH and CDR2 LQKENI. The CDR3 has 16 amino acids. Losses at the gene ends were 5 bases for V and 3 bases for J; bases not matched to a gene: 10. The CDR3 nucleotides are TGTGCCAGCTCAGACCGGACAGGGAAGGCGACAGATACGCAGTATTTT. This sequence encodes CASSDRTGKATDTQYF.

CDR3 in DNA: TGTGCCAGCAGTGACTTGGAGCAGTACTTC. Translation gives CASSDLEQYF. The V gene is TRBV28, the J gene TRBJ2-7; D is undetermined. CDR1 and CDR2 from the germline V gene are MDHEN and SYDVKM. V was cut by 5 bases and J by 7 bases, with 6 bases left in between. This CDR3 has 10 residues.

The V gene is TRBV10-3, the J gene TRBJ2-4, with TRBD2 matching 11 bases. The CDR3 spans 13 residues. The junction had 4 bases not matched to a gene; V was cut back by 6 bases and J by 9 bases. In germline, CDR1 is ENHRY, CDR2 SYGVKD. CDR3 amino acids: CAISDSGRGIQYF. The CDR3 bases are TGTGCCATCAGCGATAGCGGGAGGGGCATTCAGTACTTC.

The chain links TRBV28 to TRBJ1-4, with TRBD1 matching 8 bases. J lost 4 bases, V lost 8 bases, and 21 bases had no gene match. Germline CDR1 reads MDHEN; CDR2 reads SYDVKM. This CDR3 comprises 19 residues. Here the CDR3 reads CASRNGQGDAQMVNEKLFF. CDR3 bases: TGTGCCAGCCGAAATGGACAGGGCGACGCCCAAATGGTTAATGAAAAACTGTTTTTT.

V is TRBV9 and J is TRBJ2-1; D might be TRBD1 (7 bases). Germline V CDR1 and CDR2: SGDLS, YYNGEE. V lost 0 bases, J lost 9 bases, and 16 bases lay in between. This CDR3 comprises 15 residues. The CDR3 region is CASSVDGSQGGEQFF. The CDR3 DNA is TGTGCCAGCAGCGTAGATGGTAGCCAGGGGGGTGAGCAGTTCTTC.

The V gene is TRBV30, the J gene TRBJ1-1; D not certain. The CDR3 is 14 amino acids. Germline values: CDR1 GTSNPN, CDR2 SVGIG (reference sequence). The germline V and J ends were trimmed by 2 bases and 5 bases, with 15 bases remaining between them. CDR3 loop: CAWSPPPGWTEAFF. The CDR3 DNA reads TGTGCCTGGAGTCCCCCACCCGGTTGGACTGAAGCTTTCTTT. Combining the CDR3 with reference TRBV30 and TRBJ1-1 gives the whole variable domain SQTIHQWPATLVQPVGSPLSLECTVEGTSNPNLYWYRQAAGRGLQLLFYSVGIGQISSEVPQNLSASRPQDRQFILSSKKLLLSDSGFYLCAWSPPPGWTEAFFGQGTRLTVV.

The chain is built from TRBV28 and TRBJ1-2; D is unresolved. The V end lost 2 bases, the J end lost 13 bases, and 17 bases lay between the germline ends. The CDR3 is made up of 13 amino acids. Germline assignment: CDR1 MDHEN and CDR2 SYDVKM. The CDR3 coding sequence is TGTGCCAGCAGTTTAAACATAATGCCCCGTCGCACCTTC. Encoded protein: CASSLNIMPRRTF.

The CDR3 DNA is TGCGCCAGCAGCTTGGAGGACAGGGATCCTGAAGCTTTCTTT. Protein product: CASSLEDRDPEAFF. V and J are TRBV5-1 and TRBJ1-1; 8 positions agree with TRBD1. CDR3 length: 14 residues. V lost 0 bases, J lost 6 bases, and 4 bases stayed unmatched. Germline CDR1 is SGHRS and CDR2 is YFSETQ.

The V and J genes are TRBV5-1 and TRBJ2-5; 7 bases match TRBD1. CDR1 and CDR2 (germline): SGHRS, YFSETQ. V gave up 4 bases and J gave up 5 bases; unmatched junction bases: 5. The CDR3 has 13 residues. This chain's CDR3 is CASSVRGLETQYF. In DNA form, the CDR3 reads TGCGCCAGCAGCGTTAGGGGGCTTGAGACCCAGTACTTC.